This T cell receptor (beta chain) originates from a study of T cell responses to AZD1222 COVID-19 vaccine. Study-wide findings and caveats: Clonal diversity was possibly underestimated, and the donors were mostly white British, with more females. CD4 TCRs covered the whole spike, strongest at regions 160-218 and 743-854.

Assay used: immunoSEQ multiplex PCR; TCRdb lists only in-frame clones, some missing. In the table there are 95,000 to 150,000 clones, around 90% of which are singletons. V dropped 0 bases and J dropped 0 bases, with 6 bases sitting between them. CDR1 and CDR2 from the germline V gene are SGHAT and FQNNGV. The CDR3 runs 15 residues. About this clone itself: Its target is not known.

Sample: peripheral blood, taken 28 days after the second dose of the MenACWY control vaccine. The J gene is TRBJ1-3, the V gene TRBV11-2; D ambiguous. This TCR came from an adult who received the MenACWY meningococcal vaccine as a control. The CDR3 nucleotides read TGTGCCAGCAGCTTAGATCCGACCTCTGGAAACACCATATATTTT. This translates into CASSLDPTSGNTIYF. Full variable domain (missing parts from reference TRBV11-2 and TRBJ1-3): EAGVAQSPRYKIIEKRQSVAFWCNPISGHATLYWYQQILGQGPKLLIQFQNNGVVDDSQLPKDRFSAERLKGVDSTLKIQPAKLEDSAVYLCASSLDPTSGNTIYFGEGSWLTVV.